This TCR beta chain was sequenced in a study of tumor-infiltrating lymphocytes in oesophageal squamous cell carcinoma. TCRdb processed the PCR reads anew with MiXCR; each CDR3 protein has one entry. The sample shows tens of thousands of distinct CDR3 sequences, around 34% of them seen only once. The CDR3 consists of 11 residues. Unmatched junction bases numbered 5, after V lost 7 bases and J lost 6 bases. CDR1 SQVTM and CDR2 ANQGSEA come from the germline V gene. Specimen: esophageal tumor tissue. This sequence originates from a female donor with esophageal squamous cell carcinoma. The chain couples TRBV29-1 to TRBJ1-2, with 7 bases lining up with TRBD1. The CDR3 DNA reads TGCAGCGCGAACAGGGGCCATGGCTACACCTTC. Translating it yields CSANRGHGYTF.